This T cell receptor (beta chain) was profiled in a study of T cells in Graves' hyperthyroidism and ophthalmopathy. Study background: Blood from the periphery was taken at initial diagnosis, before any treatment.

This clonotype was counted a few times. Hyperthyroidism of Graves' type that showed no ophthalmopathy progression within 18 months was stable. Hyperthyroidism had been newly diagnosed in patients aged 18 to 65, and its duration was under 2 months. PBMCs came from around 10 ml fresh peripheral blood. Using RNA transcripts as the source, TCR beta CDR3 regions were amplified. Using the HTBI primer set, a first-round RT-PCR was run on the TCR CDR3. TCRdb fed the multiplex PCR reads into MiXCR, producing one record per CDR3 protein. The table includes some 350,000 distinct CDR3 sequences, about 20% detected once. Sequencing was performed on blood. This sequence was found in a young woman with Graves' hyperthyroidism.

In DNA form, the CDR3 reads TGTGCCTGGAGTGTAAACGGGGTAGGGGATACGCAGTATTTT. It yields the protein CAWSVNGVGDTQYF. The V gene is TRBV30, the J gene TRBJ2-3, with a tentative D call TRBD2 (5 bases). The CDR3 consists of 14 residues. Looked up from germline, CDR1 is GTSNPN and CDR2 is SVGIG (reference sequence). V was trimmed by 0 bases and J by 6 bases, leaving 13 bases between them.